This T cell receptor beta chain was sequenced for a study of tissue T cells after allogeneic stem cell transplantation. This clone occurred a few times. Gene and germline names: mouse. The read ends 1 residue shy of where the CDR3 ends; the end is completed using the germline J gene. V was clipped by 4 bases and J by 0 bases; unmatched bases: 3. The length of the CDR3 is 15 residues. Germline values: CDR1 NSHNY, CDR2 SYGAGN. Here immunoSEQ multiplex PCR was the method, and the copy in TCRdb shows in-frame clones only, minus some. In the table there are over 45,000 clones, approximately 70% of which are singletons.

The chain uses TRBV13-1 and TRBJ2-7; the match to TRBD2 covers 11 bases. The receptor was isolated from a pool of C57BL/6 mice in good health. Sequences were obtained from sorted cells pooled from one or two spleens. CDR3 sequence reads: CASSLGLGVSYEQYF. The part of the CDR3 DNA that was read is TGTGCCAGCAGTCTGGGACTGGGGGTCTCCTATGAACAGTAC.